The 25 T cell receptor beta chains reported below all come from one sample, sequenced in a study of beta chain features in type 1 diabetes. Overall study findings and caveats: TCRB CDR3s from Type 1 diabetes patients were moderately but significantly shorter in all four CD4+ subsets.

The sequenced template was cDNA made from the entire isolated RNA. TCRdb's table, derived via immunoSEQ multiplex PCR, lists solely in-frame clones and lacks some. The top ten clones hold about 0.7% of a sample with 130,000 or so clones, around 9% of them seen once. The antigens for these receptors are not known. Sequenced: central memory CD4+ T cells from blood. These receptors originate from a man aged 30-40 years with type 1 diabetes.

There are a few counts of this clone. The chain recombines TRBV6-5 with TRBJ2-2; D gene uncertain. CDR3 length equals 15 residues. Germline V gene data show CDR1 as MNHEY and CDR2 as SVGAGI. V was trimmed by 0 bases and J by 3 bases, leaving 8 bases between them. This CDR3 reads CASSYSISYTGELFF. CDR3 nucleotides: TGTGCCAGCAGTTACTCGATCAGTTACACCGGGGAGCTGTTTTTT.

This clone has just a few counts. This same CDR3 is encoded by further DNA sequences in the sample. The genes are TRBV7-3 and TRBJ2-1; 11 bases agree with TRBD2. The CDR3 is 15 residues long. Per the germline V gene, CDR1 is SGHTA and CDR2 is FQGTGA. V shed 5 bases and J 4 bases; nucleotides not matched to a gene: 4. CDR3 in amino acids: CASSLTSGGYNEQFF. CDR3 nucleotide sequence: TGTGCCAGCAGCCTCACTAGCGGGGGTTACAATGAGCAGTTCTTC.

The chain carries TRBV28 and TRBJ1-6, with TRBD1 matching 8 bases. The CDR3 contains 15 residues. Germline CDR1 MDHEN, CDR2 SYDVKM. V trimming: 6 bases; J trimming: 3 bases; junction bases outside the gene matches: 4. CDR3 region: CASSLGTGYNSPLHF. The CDR3 nucleotides read TGTGCCAGCAGCCTGGGGACAGGCTATAATTCACCCCTCCACTTT.

In this sample, this clone turned up many times. The chain combines TRBV7-2 with TRBJ2-1; TRBD2 is a possible D gene (6 bases). Germline CDR1 and CDR2: SGHTA and FQGNSA. Deletions cut 8 bases from V and 10 bases from J, with 24 bases between. This CDR3 has 15 amino acids. The CDR3 loop reads CASGPTSGVPWEQFF. CDR3 sequence (DNA): TGTGCCAGCGGCCCAACATCGGGGGTGCCTTGGGAGCAGTTCTTC.

This chain joins TRBV5-4 and TRBJ2-1; 14 bases agree with TRBD2. Germline V gene sequence: CDR1 SGHNT, CDR2 YYREEE (reference sequence). The CDR3 spans 16 residues. J was trimmed by 7 bases and V by 4 bases; bases with no gene match: 7. The CDR3 DNA reads TGTGCCAGCAGCGGGGGACTAGCGGGGGATGGGAATGAGCAGTTCTTC. Its protein is CASSGGLAGDGNEQFF.

The chain employs TRBV27 and TRBJ1-1; a possible D gene is TRBD1 (5 bases). This CDR3 is 13 amino acids long. Germline CDR1 reads MNHEY; CDR2 reads SMNVEV (reference sequence). Between the trimmed V and J ends, which lost 3 bases and 11 bases, there was a span of 16 bases. The CDR3 DNA reads TGTGCCAGCAGTTTTTTGCTGGGGGGGGAGGCTTTCTTT. Encoded protein: CASSFLLGGEAFF.

In this sample, this clone turned up once. This rearrangement joins TRBV7-9 to TRBJ2-7, with D tentatively TRBD1 (5 bases). The germline V and J ends were trimmed by 6 bases and 6 bases, with 12 bases remaining between them. The CDR3 totals 12 residues. Germline values: CDR1 SEHNR, CDR2 FQNEAQ (reference sequence). The CDR3: CASSPDKTEQYF. The DNA of the CDR3 is TGTGCCAGCAGTCCGGACAAGACCGAGCAGTACTTC.

This clone showed up just a few times. The chain couples TRBV5-4 to TRBJ2-7; 7 positions match TRBD1. Trimming at V came to 0 bases and at J to 5 bases, leaving 5 bases not matched to a gene. Germline lookup yields CDR1 SGHNT and CDR2 YYREEE (reference sequence). This CDR3 has 14 amino acids. The CDR3 nucleotides read TGTGCCAGCAGCTTGGAACAGGGGATCGACGAGCAGTACTTC. Its protein product is CASSLEQGIDEQYF.

This clone rates as medium-sized. The chain has TRBV29-1 and TRBJ2-7; maybe TRBD2 (5 bases). The CDR3 is 13 residues long. Germline V gene lookup returns CDR1 SQVTM and CDR2 ANQGSEA. V lost 6 bases, J lost 4 bases, and 16 bases lay in between. The CDR3 protein is CSVAAGVGYEQYF. In DNA, the CDR3 is TGCAGCGTCGCCGCCGGGGTAGGTTACGAGCAGTACTTC.

This clone was recorded a few times. This chain links TRBV2 with TRBJ1-2; 8 bases agree with TRBD1. There are 14 residues in the CDR3. Trimming removed 5 bases from V and 3 bases from J; junction bases left unmatched: 5. Per the germline V gene, CDR1 is SNHLY and CDR2 is FYNNEI. CDR3 DNA sequence: TGTGCCAGCAGTCCGACAGGGGTCGACTATGGCTACACCTTC. Translation: CASSPTGVDYGYTF.

This clone was detected only a few times. J is TRBJ2-7 and V is TRBV28; D might be TRBD2 (6 bases). Trimming cost V 2 bases and J 4 bases, with 15 bases left between them. The CDR3 has 15 amino acids. Germline V lookup: CDR1 MDHEN, CDR2 SYDVKM. CDR3 residues: CASSLGGEDRYEQYF. CDR3 sequence (DNA): TGTGCCAGCAGTTTAGGCGGGGAAGATAGGTACGAGCAGTACTTC.

This clone was seen only a few times. V is TRBV4-3 and J is TRBJ1-5, with no clear D. CDR3 length: 16 amino acids. Trimming pared 0 bases from V and 0 bases from J, leaving 9 bases between. The germline gives CDR1 LGHNA, CDR2 YSLEER. The CDR3 spells CASSQESENSNQPQHF. CDR3 DNA sequence: TGCGCCAGCAGCCAAGAGTCAGAAAATAGCAATCAGCCCCAGCATTTT.

J is TRBJ2-5 and V is TRBV28; 7 nucleotides align to TRBD1. The CDR3 covers 17 residues. V lost 2 bases and J lost 1; bases outside the gene matches: 10. Germline values: CDR1 MDHEN, CDR2 SYDVKM. In DNA, the CDR3 is TGTGCCAGCAGTTTACTCCCCTCAGGGGGAACCCAAGAGACCCAGTACTTC. Protein product: CASSLLPSGGTQETQYF.

This chain links TRBV29-1 with TRBJ1-5, with TRBD1 matching 9 bases. The CDR3 sequence is 14 residues long. J gave up 4 bases and V 5 bases, and 6 bases lay outside the gene matches. The germline V gene has CDR1 SQVTM and CDR2 ANQGSEA. CDR3 sequence reads: CSVTGTGPNQPQHF. For the CDR3, the DNA is TGCAGCGTTACCGGGACAGGGCCAAATCAGCCCCAGCATTTT.

This clone was counted between two and nine times. The chain links TRBV6-5 to TRBJ2-7; TRBD2 aligns across 8 bases. Germline assignment: CDR1 MNHEY and CDR2 SVGAGI. The junction had 7 bases not matched to a gene; V was cut back by 4 bases and J by 2 bases. The length of the CDR3 is 15 residues. CDR3 bases: TGTGCCAGCAGTTCTCGACTAGCGTCAGCCTACGAGCAGTACTTC. It yields the protein CASSSRLASAYEQYF.

The V call is TRBV5-6, the J call TRBJ1-2; D not resolved. The germline CDR1 and CDR2 sequences are SGHDT and YYEEEE. V lost 0 bases to trimming and J lost 4 bases, with 10 bases between them. The CDR3 loop spans 14 amino acids. DNA for the CDR3: TGTGCCAGCAGCTTGGTGAGGGCGGGCTATGGCTACACCTTC. Translation gives CASSLVRAGYGYTF.

This clone turned up a few times. CDR3 coding DNA: TGTGCCAGCAGCTCTAGGGGACAAACCCTACAACCGAACACCGGGGAGCTGTTTTTT. As protein: CASSSRGQTLQPNTGELFF. This rearrangement joins TRBV7-9 to TRBJ2-2; perhaps TRBD1 as D (6 bases). There are 19 residues in the CDR3. CDR1 is SEHNR and CDR2 is FQNEAQ in the germline V gene (reference sequence). V was pared by 4 bases and J by 0 bases, with 21 bases between.

This clone was found a few times. The J gene is TRBJ2-1, the V gene TRBV6-6; the D gene is possibly TRBD1 (5 bases). Trimming left V 5 bases short and J 3 bases short, with 8 bases between. Germline CDR1 is MNHNY and CDR2 is SVGAGI (reference sequence). The length of the CDR3 is 13 residues. CDR3: CASSVTGYNEQFF. In nucleotides, the CDR3 is TGTGCCAGCAGTGTCACAGGCTACAATGAGCAGTTCTTC.

This clone turned up a few times. V and J are TRBV28 and TRBJ1-2; 7 nucleotides align to TRBD1. This CDR3 spans 13 amino acids. Germline values: CDR1 MDHEN, CDR2 SYDVKM. With 3 bases clipped from V and 8 bases from J, the junction kept 6 bases outside the gene matches. This CDR3 reads CASSFRTGSGYTF. In DNA form, the CDR3 reads TGTGCCAGCAGTTTCCGGACAGGTTCGGGCTACACCTTC.

Many counts were recorded for this clone. The CDR3 region is CASSHRLAGEVEETQYF. CDR3 bases: TGTGCCAGCAGCCACAGGCTAGCGGGGGAGGTAGAGGAGACCCAGTACTTC. The chain uses TRBV25-1 and TRBJ2-5; TRBD2 matches at 10 bases. Germline V gene sequence: CDR1 MGHDK, CDR2 SYGVNS. This CDR3 comprises 17 residues. Unmatched junction bases numbered 15, after V lost 6 bases and J lost 5 bases.

Turning to this clone: At the DNA level, this CDR3 is encoded by other sequences in the same sample as well. The chain couples TRBV5-1 to TRBJ2-7; D may be TRBD2 (6 bases). Germline V gene lookup returns CDR1 SGHRS and CDR2 YFSETQ. The CDR3 covers 14 residues. V gave up 5 bases and J gave up 4 bases, with 16 bases separating them. This chain's CDR3 is CASSPGTSNYEQYF. The CDR3, as DNA: TGCGCCAGCAGTCCCGGGACTTCGAATTACGAGCAGTACTTC.

This clone was observed a few times. This rearrangement joins TRBV2 to TRBJ2-7; TRBD2 is a possible D gene (7 bases). Germline loops: CDR1 SNHLY, CDR2 FYNNEI. V lost 4 bases and J 7 bases, leaving 20 bases between the germline ends. This CDR3 contains 15 residues. CDR3 nucleotide sequence: TGTGCCAGCAGTGTCTCTGGCGGGGGCTTAGGGGAGCAGTACTTC. Amino acid sequence: CASSVSGGGLGEQYF.

The J gene is TRBJ1-2, the V gene TRBV4-1, with a possible D match to TRBD1 (6 bases). Germline V gives CDR1 MGHRA, CDR2 YSYEKL. The CDR3 is 13 residues long. Trimming cost V 0 bases and J 10 bases, with 12 bases left between them. CDR3 residues: CASSQDIRGYYTF. DNA for the CDR3: TGCGCCAGCAGCCAAGATATTAGGGGGTACTACACCTTC.

The sample holds a few counts of this clone. The V gene is TRBV11-2, the J gene TRBJ2-1; tentative D call: TRBD1 (6 bases). Trimming took 4 bases from V and 1 from J, leaving 8 bases between them. The CDR3 extends over 14 amino acids. Germline V gene data show CDR1 as SGHAT and CDR2 as FQNNGV. Here the CDR3 reads CASSWGQSYNEQFF. The CDR3 coding sequence is TGTGCCAGCAGCTGGGGACAATCCTACAATGAGCAGTTCTTC.

The chain is built from TRBV6-6 and TRBJ2-1; TRBD1 aligns across 8 bases. The V segment lost 7 bases and the J segment 7 bases; nucleotides outside the gene matches: 3. Germline lookup yields CDR1 MNHNY and CDR2 SVGAGI (reference sequence). The CDR3 runs to 12 residues. CDR3 bases: TGTGCCAGCACCGGACAGGGAAATGAGCAGTTCTTC. It specifies CASTGQGNEQFF.